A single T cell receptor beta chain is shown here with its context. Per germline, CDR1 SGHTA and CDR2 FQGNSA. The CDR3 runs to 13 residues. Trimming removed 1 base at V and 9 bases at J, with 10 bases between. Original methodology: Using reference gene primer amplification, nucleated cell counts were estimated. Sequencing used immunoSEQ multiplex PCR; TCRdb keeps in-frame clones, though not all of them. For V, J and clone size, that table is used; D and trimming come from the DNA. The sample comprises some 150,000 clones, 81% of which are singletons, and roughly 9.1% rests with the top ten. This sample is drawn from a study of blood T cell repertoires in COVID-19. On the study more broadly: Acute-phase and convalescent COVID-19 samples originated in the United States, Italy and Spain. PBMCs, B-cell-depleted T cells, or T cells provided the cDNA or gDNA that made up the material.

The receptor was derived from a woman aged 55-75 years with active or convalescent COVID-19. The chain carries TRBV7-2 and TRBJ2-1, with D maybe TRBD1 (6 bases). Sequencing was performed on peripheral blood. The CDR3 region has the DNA TGTGCCAGCAGCTTAGACAGGGACACTGAGCAGTTCTTC. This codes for CASSLDRDTEQFF.